The present entry profiles one TCR beta chain with its context. The PCR was carried out with 60 Vbeta primers and 13 Jbeta primers. Sequenced by immunoSEQ multiplex PCR; TCRdb stores in-frame clones only, minus some. The sample records roughly 160,000 clones, around three quarters being singletons. This sample is part of a study of cytomegalovirus exposure and HLA in healthy donors. The CDR3 covers 14 residues. Germline values: CDR1 LNHDA, CDR2 SQIVND (reference sequence). Trimming took 5 bases from V and 1 from J, leaving 11 bases between them. The sample consisted of PBMCs. The V call is TRBV19, the J call TRBJ1-1; D is uncertain. The source of this sequence is a woman in her 30s in good health and CMV-seronegative. DNA for the CDR3: TGTGCCAGTAGTTCCCGACGGGAGAACACTGAAGCTTTCTTT. Translating it yields CASSSRRENTEAFF. Filled out from reference TRBV19 and TRBJ1-1, the complete variable domain reads DGGITQSPKYLFRKEGQNVTLSCEQNLNHDAMYWYRQDPGQGLRLIYYSQIVNDFQKGDIAEGYSVSREKKESFPLTVTSAQKNPTAFYLCASSSRRENTEAFFGQGTRLTVV.